This T cell receptor (beta chain) originates from a study of OX40 agonist ivuxolimab in advanced cancers. Study as a whole: Eligibility rules accepted prior anti-PD-1, anti-PD-L1 or anti-CTLA-4 therapy, and around 43% had some. Study-wide results and limits: Relatively little clonal expansion, among the lowest observed, appeared in partial responders at 0.1-3.0 mg/kg.

There are 17 residues in the CDR3. CDR1 and CDR2 from the germline V gene are MNHEY and SMNVEV (reference sequence). V shed 7 bases and J shed 2 bases, with 24 bases lying between them. Here immunoSEQ multiplex PCR was the method, and the copy in TCRdb shows in-frame clones only, minus some. The sample holds about 130,000 clones, just over 90% seen once. Comments on this clone: Its antigen remains unknown.

J is TRBJ2-7 and V is TRBV27; D may be TRBD2 (5 bases). This specimen was CD4+ or CD8+ T cells sorted from blood, taken in a trial of the OX40 agonist ivuxolimab. The TCR originated in an adult with an advanced solid tumor such as melanoma, head and neck, liver or kidney cancer. CDR3 nucleotide sequence: TGTGCCAGCACCCGAACCCCCAGCCAGAAGGGAGCCTACGAGCAGTACTTC. Translation gives CASTRTPSQKGAYEQYF.